This T cell receptor (beta chain) is from a study of memory CD4+ T cells and cytomegalovirus serostatus. Assay used: immunoSEQ multiplex PCR; TCRdb lists only in-frame clones, some missing. Of about 50,000 clones in the sample, 82% were seen once. Single viable CD3+CD4+CD8-CD45RO+ cells were sorted as the memory CD4+ T cells. Serostatus was set by detecting CMV pp150, pp28, p38, p52 IgG. The specimen was memory CD4+ T cells from blood. The TCR was taken from an adult in good health and CMV-seronegative.

For the CDR3, the DNA is TGTGCCTGGAGTTATGGTGCCTCTAGCAATCAGCCCCAGCATTTT. The encoded protein is CAWSYGASSNQPQHF. The chain has TRBV30 and TRBJ1-5, with unresolved D. The CDR3 contains 15 residues. Germline V gene lookup returns CDR1 GTSNPN and CDR2 SVGIG (reference sequence). Between the trimmed V and J ends, which lost 2 bases and 0 bases, there was a span of 11 bases.